The 28 T cell receptor beta chains listed next were all sequenced from one sample in a study of radiotherapy plus CTLA-4 blockade in lung cancer. Repertoires were generated with immunoSEQ multiplex PCR, while TCRdb's copy carries only in-frame clones and drops some. Among roughly 85,000 clones, more than 75% were seen once, and the ten largest hold about a sixth. This sample comprised peripheral blood, obtained from a patient treated with radiotherapy plus ipilimumab. The receptors shown here come from a human donor with non-small cell lung cancer that progressed on radiotherapy plus ipilimumab.

The chain carries TRBV19 and TRBJ1-2, with a possible D match to TRBD1 (5 bases). Trimming cost V 3 bases and J 4 bases, with 21 bases left between them. The CDR3 is 17 amino acids. Germline loops: CDR1 LNHDA, CDR2 SQIVND (reference sequence). The CDR3 loop is CASSIQHYSTEGYGYTF. DNA for the CDR3: TGTGCCAGTAGTATCCAGCACTACTCGACAGAAGGCTATGGCTACACCTTC.

This chain links TRBV7-2 with TRBJ1-3; D gene uncertain. Germline CDR1 SGHTA, CDR2 FQGNSA. This CDR3 has 15 residues. Between the trimmed V and J ends, which lost 2 bases and 2 bases, there was a span of 10 bases. The DNA of the CDR3 is TGTGCCAGCAGCTTAACGGGAGCGACTGGAAACACCATATATTTT. Translated, it gives CASSLTGATGNTIYF.

V gene TRBV7-9 combines with J gene TRBJ2-7, with D possibly being TRBD2 (5 bases). V lost 5 bases and J 1 base, leaving 12 bases between the germline ends. This CDR3 is built from 14 residues. Germline CDR1 SEHNR, CDR2 FQNEAQ (reference sequence). In DNA form, the CDR3 reads TGTGCCAGCAGCCCCGGACTCTTATCCTACGAGCAGTACTTC. As protein: CASSPGLLSYEQYF.

This chain joins TRBV5-1 and TRBJ2-7; D is tentatively TRBD1 or TRBD2 (5 bases each). Germline values: CDR1 SGHRS, CDR2 YFSETQ. This CDR3 has 15 residues. The V end was cut by 4 bases, the J end by 5 bases, with 19 bases between. CDR3 amino acids: CASSTRQPGGDEQYF. In DNA form, the CDR3 reads TGCGCCAGCAGCACCCGACAGCCCGGAGGCGACGAGCAGTACTTC.

This clone was observed a single time. The chain recombines TRBV2 with TRBJ2-7, with D uncertain. This CDR3 region has 13 residues. Germline CDR1 reads SNHLY; CDR2 reads FYNNEI. V was pared by 9 bases and J by 0 bases, with 12 bases between. This chain's CDR3 is CASSPDPSYEQYF. The CDR3 DNA is TGTGCCAGTAGCCCGGACCCCTCCTACGAGCAGTACTTC.

The CDR3 DNA follows: TGTGCCATCAGTGAGAGGCGGACTAGCGGGAGTACTGGATCGCAGTATTTT. It yields the protein CAISERRTSGSTGSQYF. This sequence joins TRBV10-3 and TRBJ2-3; TRBD2 agrees at 13 bases. CDR3 length equals 17 residues. V shed 2 bases, J shed 10 bases, and the junction held 12 bases outside the gene matches. Germline-derived CDR1 and CDR2 are ENHRY and SYGVKD.

This chain uses TRBV5-1 with TRBJ1-4; 7 positions agree with TRBD1. In germline, CDR1 is SGHRS, CDR2 YFSETQ. The ends lost 4 bases at V and 3 bases at J; junction bases unmatched: 3. The CDR3 spans 14 residues. The CDR3 here is CASSPDRSNEKLFF. The CDR3 region has the DNA TGCGCCAGCAGCCCGGACAGGTCTAATGAAAAACTGTTTTTT.

This clone was seen a few times. The chain has TRBV19 and TRBJ1-6; no definite D call. The CDR3 contains 16 residues. Trimming pared 1 base from V and 7 bases from J, leaving 14 bases between. CDR1 is LNHDA and CDR2 is SQIVND in the germline V gene (reference sequence). CDR3 nucleotide sequence: TGTGCCAGTAGTATAGGCGGGCCGGCGGAAAATTCACCCCTCCACTTT. Encoded protein: CASSIGGPAENSPLHF.

The rearrangement links TRBV7-3 to TRBJ2-5; D possibly corresponds to TRBD2 (6 bases). V lost 4 bases, J lost 7 bases, and 13 bases lay in between. This CDR3 is 13 amino acids long. The germline gives CDR1 SGHTA, CDR2 FQGTGA. CDR3 sequence (DNA): TGTGCCAGCAGCTCGTTCCAGGGAGGGACCCAGTACTTC. It codes for CASSSFQGGTQYF. The whole variable domain, filled in from reference TRBV7-3 and TRBJ2-5, reads GAGVSQTPSNKVTEKGKYVELRCDPISGHTALYWYRQSLGQGPEFLIYFQGTGAADDSGLPNDRFFAVRPEGSVSTLKIQRTERGDSAVYLCASSSFQGGTQYFGPGTRLLVL.

The chain combines TRBV19 with TRBJ1-2; D not certain. In germline, CDR1 is LNHDA, CDR2 SQIVND (reference sequence). V was clipped by 3 bases and J by 2 bases, with 7 bases between them. The CDR3 consists of 13 residues. The CDR3, as DNA: TGTGCCAGTAGTATTGGACGGAACTATGGCTACACCTTC. Translated, it gives CASSIGRNYGYTF.

This chain uses TRBV2 with TRBJ1-2, with D perhaps matching TRBD1 (6 bases). The CDR3 spans 14 residues. Trimming took off 10 bases at V and 4 bases at J, with 19 bases between the two ends. Germline CDR1 is SNHLY and CDR2 is FYNNEI. CDR3 in DNA: TGTGCCACCTCCTTATTGGGACAAATCTATGGCTACACCTTC. It encodes CATSLLGQIYGYTF.

The gene calls are TRBV18 and TRBJ2-1; weak D call: TRBD2 (7 bases). This CDR3 comprises 15 residues. CDR1 is KGHSH and CDR2 is LQKENI in the germline V gene. The ends were cut back, 3 bases at V and 2 bases at J, with 11 bases in the middle. The CDR3 loop reads CASSPGGPPYNEQFF. In DNA form, the CDR3 reads TGTGCCAGCTCACCCGGGGGGCCACCCTACAATGAGCAGTTCTTC.

The J gene is TRBJ1-1, the V gene TRBV7-6; no firm D call. This CDR3 has 16 amino acids. Deletions cut 0 bases from V and 5 bases from J, with 16 bases between. Germline V CDR1 and CDR2: SGHVS, FNYEAQ. CDR3 residues: CASSLAAPPGGTEAFF. As DNA, the CDR3 is TGTGCCAGCAGCTTAGCGGCCCCCCCCGGAGGAACTGAAGCTTTCTTT.

The chain employs TRBV7-9 and TRBJ1-2; D remains unclear. CDR3 length: 12 amino acids. Germline CDR1 and CDR2: SEHNR and FQNEAQ (reference sequence). V dropped 2 bases and J dropped 6 bases, with 7 bases sitting between them. The CDR3 region has the DNA TGTGCCAGCAGCTTACGGGCGGATGGCTACACCTTC. Translation: CASSLRADGYTF.

This clone was seen only a few times. J is TRBJ2-5 and V is TRBV4-3; the match to TRBD2 covers 11 bases. Looked up from germline, CDR1 is LGHNA and CDR2 is YSLEER. Trimming removed 2 bases from V and 5 bases from J; junction bases left unmatched: 4. The CDR3 sequence is 15 residues long. CDR3 in DNA: TGCGCCAGCAGCCAACTAGCGGGAGGTGAGGAGACCCAGTACTTC. The encoded protein is CASSQLAGGEETQYF.

The chain links TRBV7-2 to TRBJ1-2; the match to TRBD1 covers 8 bases. The CDR3 spans 14 residues. Germline V gene data show CDR1 as SGHTA and CDR2 as FQGNSA. J lost 8 bases, V lost 1 base, and 6 bases had no gene match. Here the CDR3 DNA reads TGTGCCAGCAGCTTAGTAGGTCAGGGGGCCGGCTACACCTTC. Its protein is CASSLVGQGAGYTF.

The chain is built from TRBV6-6 and TRBJ2-3; TRBD2 matches at 15 bases. Germline trimming cut 5 bases from V and 8 bases from J; bases unmatched to any gene: 8. The CDR3 extends over 16 amino acids. Looked up from germline, CDR1 is MNHNY and CDR2 is SVGAGI (reference sequence). CDR3 sequence (DNA): TGTGCCAGCAGTACTGGACTAGCGGGAGGGTGGGGTACGCAGTATTTT. The encoded protein is CASSTGLAGGWGTQYF.

CDR3 in amino acids: CASSALDTRKAQYF. The CDR3 nucleotides read TGTGCCAGCAGTGCGCTCGATACCCGGAAGGCCCAGTACTTC. The genes are TRBV2 and TRBJ2-5; D is unresolved. V was clipped by 4 bases and J by 9 bases, with 18 bases between them. Germline CDR1 is SNHLY and CDR2 is FYNNEI. The CDR3 loop spans 14 amino acids.

The chain joins TRBV2 to TRBJ2-1, with a possible D match to TRBD2 (5 bases). The CDR3 has 14 amino acids. Germline values: CDR1 SNHLY, CDR2 FYNNEI. V was cut by 7 bases and J by 3 bases, with 13 bases left in between. The CDR3 spells CASKRAVGYNEQFF. The CDR3 DNA is TGTGCCAGCAAGAGGGCAGTTGGCTACAATGAGCAGTTCTTC.

The rearrangement joins TRBV18 to TRBJ2-1, with TRBD2 identical over 10 bases. The length of the CDR3 is 21 residues. Germline V CDR1 and CDR2: KGHSH, LQKENI. V lost 0 bases and J lost 0; bases outside the gene matches: 14. CDR3 protein: CASSPPSGSGGPLSSYNEQFF. CDR3 coding DNA: TGTGCCAGCTCACCACCTAGCGGTAGCGGGGGGCCCTTGAGCTCCTACAATGAGCAGTTCTTC.

V usage is TRBV14 and J usage is TRBJ2-1, with D perhaps matching TRBD1 or TRBD2 (6 bases each). Germline CDR1 reads SGHDN; CDR2 reads FVKESK. The ends were cut back, 2 bases at V and 6 bases at J, with 17 bases in the middle. The CDR3 loop spans 16 amino acids. The CDR3 nucleotides are TGTGCCAGCAGCCAAAGGTTCGGGGGCCCGTCCAATGAGCAGTTCTTC. The encoded protein is CASSQRFGGPSNEQFF.

A single count supports this clone. V is TRBV9 and J is TRBJ2-7; D call uncertain. The CDR3 runs 10 residues. Germline CDR1 and CDR2: SGDLS and YYNGEE. The V gene lost 0 bases and the J gene lost 9 bases, with 4 bases spanning the gap. DNA of the CDR3: TGTGCCAGCAGCGTAGTAAGGCAGTACTTC. Translated, it gives CASSVVRQYF.

The genes are TRBV7-9 and TRBJ1-2; perhaps TRBD1 as D (5 bases). The CDR3 consists of 13 residues. Germline CDR1 SEHNR, CDR2 FQNEAQ (reference sequence). With 1 base removed from V and 8 bases from J, the gap between germline ends came to 11 bases. For the CDR3, the DNA is TGTGCCAGCAGCTTAGAGGGGAGGGACGGCTACACCTTC. This gives the protein CASSLEGRDGYTF.

V is TRBV9 and J is TRBJ1-2; D may be TRBD1 (5 bases). Germline CDR1 reads SGDLS; CDR2 reads YYNGEE. This CDR3 is built from 13 residues. With 3 bases removed from V and 11 bases from J, the gap between germline ends came to 17 bases. In DNA, the CDR3 is TGTGCCAGCAGCGCTACCGGGCCCGGGGGTTACACCTTC. It translates to CASSATGPGGYTF.

The chain is built from TRBV2 and TRBJ1-1; 7 bases line up with TRBD1. Per germline, CDR1 SNHLY and CDR2 FYNNEI. This CDR3 region has 14 residues. J lost 4 bases, V lost 4 bases, and 6 bases had no gene match. CDR3 loop: CASSAATGRTEAFF. For the CDR3, the DNA is TGTGCCAGCAGTGCGGCGACAGGGCGCACTGAAGCTTTCTTT.

The genes are TRBV27 and TRBJ2-1; D is unresolved. V lost 9 bases to trimming and J lost 0 bases, with 15 bases between them. This CDR3 is built from 15 residues. Germline-derived CDR1 and CDR2 are MNHEY and SMNVEV (reference sequence). CDR3 in amino acids: CASPRGSDSYNEQFF. CDR3 DNA: TGTGCCAGTCCTCGTGGGTCAGACTCCTACAATGAGCAGTTCTTC.

The gene calls are TRBV29-1 and TRBJ2-2, with no clear D. The CDR3 spans 14 residues. CDR1 and CDR2 from the germline V gene are SQVTM and ANQGSEA. V was shortened by 8 bases and J by 5 bases, with 18 bases between the two germline ends. The DNA for the CDR3 is TGCAGCCCCCCCCGGCAGAGCCTGACCGGGGAGCTGTTTTTT. Encoded protein: CSPPRQSLTGELFF.

The CDR3 coding sequence is TGCGCCAGCAGCTCTGGCCAGACAGATACGCAGTATTTT. Protein product: CASSSGQTDTQYF. This rearrangement joins TRBV5-1 to TRBJ2-3; no firm D call. This CDR3 contains 13 residues. The germline V and J ends were trimmed by 3 bases and 3 bases, with 8 bases remaining between them. Germline V gene lookup returns CDR1 SGHRS and CDR2 YFSETQ.